These T cell receptor beta chains were read from a single sample in a study of T-cell reconstitution after alpha-beta-depleted transplantation in children. TCRdb reprocessed the PCR reads with MiXCR, giving one entry per CDR3 protein. The sample holds hundreds of thousands of distinct CDR3 sequences, 16% seen once. Sequenced material: PBMCs from the stem cell graft donor, taken from the stem cell graft. All receptors come from a human donor who donated a stem cell graft to a child with acute myeloid leukemia. Each CDR3 is given with its conserved first and last residue. A D gene is named only where the DNA matches it firmly. Part of the rows lack a size; the others show once, few, many or a class for expanded clones.

j_gene,v_gene,d_gene,abundance,CDR3aa,CDR3nt
TRBJ2-7,TRBV6-2/TRBV6-3,NA,few,CASSYGGPNYEQYF,TGTGCCAGCAGTTACGGCGGGCCCAACTACGAGCAGTACTTC
TRBJ2-7,TRBV7-2,NA,many,CASSLQQEVYEQYF,TGTGCCAGCAGCTTACAACAAGAAGTTTACGAGCAGTACTTC
TRBJ2-1,TRBV5-5,NA,NA,CASSLLDAGYNEQFF,TGTGCCAGCAGCCTCCTGGATGCGGGGTACAATGAGCAGTTCTTC
TRBJ2-4,TRBV27,NA,NA,CASSLTSRGIQYF,TGTGCCAGCAGTTTAACCTCTCGGGGCATTCAGTACTTC
TRBJ1-4,TRBV4-3,NA,NA,CASSQVSNNEKLFF,TGCGCCAGCAGCCAAGTTTCTAATAATGAAAAACTGTTTTTT
TRBJ1-2,TRBV5-5,NA,few,CASSSGTDPTRGYTF,TGTGCCAGCAGCTCGGGGACCGATCCCACGAGAGGCTACACCTTC
TRBJ2-3,TRBV20-1,TRBD1,NA,CSALRQGARDTQYF,TGCAGTGCTCTAAGACAGGGGGCGAGAGATACGCAGTATTTT
TRBJ1-1,TRBV20-1,NA,many,CTTPGVNTEAFF,TGCACCACCCCCGGGGTGAACACTGAAGCTTTCTTT
TRBJ1-2,TRBV15,NA,many,CATSREEVGYGYTF,TGTGCCACCAGCAGAGAAGAGGTCGGCTATGGCTACACCTTC
TRBJ2-1,TRBV20-1,TRBD2,NA,CSSSQAGGSYNEQFF,TGCAGTTCTAGCCAGGCGGGGGGCTCCTACAATGAGCAGTTCTTC
TRBJ1-4,TRBV20-1,NA,many,CSAETYGVTNEKLFF,TGCAGTGCGGAGACTTACGGGGTGACTAATGAAAAACTGTTTTTT
TRBJ2-5,TRBV7-9,TRBD1,NA,CASSVLGQGAEETQYF,TGTGCCAGCAGCGTACTGGGACAGGGGGCTGAGGAGACCCAGTACTTC
TRBJ2-2,TRBV4-2,TRBD2,few,CASSQDLAGGPDTGELFF,TGTGCCAGCAGCCAAGATTTAGCGGGGGGGCCGGACACCGGGGAGCTGTTTTTT
TRBJ2-5,TRBV10-1,TRBD2,NA,CASSVGLAGTQETQYF,TGCGCCAGCAGCGTAGGACTAGCGGGGACCCAAGAGACCCAGTACTTC
TRBJ1-1,TRBV2,NA,NA,CASRQVEAFF,TGTGCCAGCCGACAGGTTGAAGCTTTCTTT
TRBJ2-2,TRBV5-1,TRBD1,many,CASSFDRVGELFF,TGCGCCAGCAGCTTCGACAGGGTCGGGGAGCTGTTTTTT
TRBJ2-3,TRBV27,NA,few,CASTLNRGFNTGAQYF,TGTGCCAGCACCCTCAACCGGGGTTTCAACACGGGGGCGCAGTATTTT
TRBJ2-2,TRBV7-2,NA,NA,CASEASGELFF,TGTGCCAGCGAGGCTTCCGGGGAGCTGTTTTTT
TRBJ2-1,TRBV10-2,NA,few,CASTEPGGSSYNEQFF,TGCGCCAGCACCGAGCCTGGGGGTAGCTCCTACAATGAGCAGTTCTTC
TRBJ2-3,TRBV7-2,NA,many,CASSFRTDTQYF,TGTGCCAGCAGCTTCCGCACAGATACGCAGTATTTT
TRBJ2-7,TRBV20-1,TRBD2,NA,CSAKRGGFDEQYF,TGCAGTGCTAAGCGGGGGGGTTTCGACGAGCAGTACTTC
TRBJ2-5,TRBV5-1,NA,NA,CASSWTHASEETQYF,TGCGCCAGCAGCTGGACTCATGCTAGTGAGGAGACCCAGTACTTC
TRBJ2-1,TRBV5-1,TRBD2,NA,CASSASGGYNEQFF,TGCGCCAGCTCGGCTAGCGGGGGCTACAATGAGCAGTTCTTC
TRBJ1-6,TRBV20-1,NA,many,CSAVDGMGYSPLHF,TGCAGTGCTGTAGACGGCATGGGTTATTCACCCCTCCACTTT
TRBJ1-5,TRBV7-2,NA,few,CASSSLSLSNQPQHF,TGTGCCAGCAGCTCCCTCTCCCTTAGCAATCAGCCCCAGCATTTT
TRBJ2-5,TRBV7-2,TRBD1,few,CASSLGTGQGQETQYF,TGTGCCAGCAGCTTAGGAACGGGACAGGGCCAAGAGACCCAGTACTTC
TRBJ1-6,TRBV20-1,NA,many,CSARGSDRINSPLHF,TGCAGTGCTAGAGGATCCGACAGGATCAATTCACCCCTCCACTTT
TRBJ1-5,TRBV20-1,TRBD1,NA,CSARDPTGSDNQPQHF,TGCAGTGCTAGAGACCCGACAGGGTCGGATAATCAGCCCCAGCATTTT
TRBJ1-1,TRBV29-1,NA,NA,CSVEELENTEAFF,TGCAGCGTTGAGGAGTTAGAGAACACTGAAGCTTTCTTT
TRBJ2-3,TRBV10-2,TRBD2,many,CASSERTSGDTQYF,TGCGCCAGCAGTGAGCGCACTAGCGGAGATACGCAGTATTTT